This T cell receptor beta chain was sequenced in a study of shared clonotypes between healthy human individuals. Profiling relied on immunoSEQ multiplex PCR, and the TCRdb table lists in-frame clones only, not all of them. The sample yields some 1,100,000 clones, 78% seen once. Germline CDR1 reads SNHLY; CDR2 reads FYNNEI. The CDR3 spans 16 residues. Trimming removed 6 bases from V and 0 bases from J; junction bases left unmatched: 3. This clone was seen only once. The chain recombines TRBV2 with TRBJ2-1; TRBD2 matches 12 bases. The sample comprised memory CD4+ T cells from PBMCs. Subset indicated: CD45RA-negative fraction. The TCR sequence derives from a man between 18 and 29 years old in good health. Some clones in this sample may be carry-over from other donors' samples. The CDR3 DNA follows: TGTGCCAGCAGGATGACTAGCGGGAGCTCCTACAATGAGCAGTTCTTC. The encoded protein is CASRMTSGSSYNEQFF.